This passage covers 29 T cell receptor beta chains from one sample sequenced in a study of CD8+CD57+ T cells in acquired aplastic anemia. Template material for TCR beta VDJ and CDR3 profiling consisted of genomic DNA. TCRdb ran MiXCR on the reads and lists one entry per CDR3 protein. Of 350,000 to 450,000 distinct CDR3 sequences in the sample, approximately 70% are singletons; the top ten hold approximately 4%. The sample consisted of sorted CD4+, CD8+, or CD8+CD57+ T cells (not recorded which) from PBMCs. The origin of the receptors is a human donor in good health, serving as a control.

This sequence joins TRBV15 and TRBJ1-3, with D possibly being TRBD1 (5 bases). Germline lookup yields CDR1 LNHNV and CDR2 YYDKDF (reference sequence). There are 15 residues in the CDR3. V shed 1 base and J shed 14 bases, with 21 bases lying between them. The chain's CDR3 is CATSRGWGNTEELYF. In DNA, the CDR3 is TGTGCCACCAGCAGAGGTTGGGGGAACACCGAGGAGCTATATTTT. Full variable domain (outside the CDR3, taken from reference TRBV15 and TRBJ1-3): DAMVIQNPRYQVTQFGKPVTLSCSQTLNHNVMYWYQQKSSQAPKLLFHYYDKDFNNEADTPDNFQSRRPNTSFCFLDIRSPGLGDTAMYLCATSRGWGNTEELYFGEGSWLTVV.

As concerns this clonotype: The conserved closing phenylalanine or tryptophan is absent in this CDR3, likely reflecting a read error. The chain carries TRBV9 and TRBJ2-1; the match to TRBD2 covers 11 bases. Germline CDR1 is SGDLS and CDR2 is YYNGEE. This CDR3 is 19 amino acids long. V shed 0 bases, J shed 10 bases, and the junction held 18 bases outside the gene matches. In DNA, the CDR3 is TGTGCCAGCAGCGTAGGCCTAGCGGGGGGCCCTCTGAACGGGGTGGAGCAGTTCCTC. It yields the protein CASSVGLAGGPLNGVEQFL.

Ten or more counts support this clonotype. The chain employs TRBV20-1 and TRBJ1-5; 9 bases are a match to TRBD1. The length of the CDR3 is 17 residues. From germline, CDR1 is DFQATT and CDR2 SNEGSKA (reference sequence). J lost 0 bases, V lost 5 bases, and 11 bases had no gene match. The CDR3 spells CSASPGQGHYSNQPQHF. In DNA form, the CDR3 reads TGCAGTGCTTCCCCGGGACAGGGCCATTATAGCAATCAGCCCCAGCATTTT.

Of note for this clonotype: This CDR3 fails to terminate in the conserved phenylalanine or tryptophan, so it likely reflects a read error. This chain links TRBV6-1 with TRBJ1-1; unclear D gene. In germline, CDR1 is MNHNS, CDR2 SASEGT. The CDR3 loop spans 10 amino acids. V lost 2 bases to trimming and J lost 11 bases, with 6 bases between them. CDR3 bases: TGTGCCAGCAGTGAATGGTGGGCTTTCTCT. Translated: CASSEWWAFS.

This clonotype was picked up one time. The DNA is left out, because the CDR3 cannot be placed on it with certainty; the CDR3 is given as TCRdb lists it. This sequence joins TRBV9 and TRBJ1-2; TRBD1 is the table's D call, not checked against the DNA. Germline CDR1 SGDLS, CDR2 YYNGEE. The CDR3 is 14 amino acids in total, end residues counted. CDR3 amino acids: CASSVALGAPISTF.

Notes on this clonotype: A read error may produce the germline difference seen at one junction end. The CDR3 nucleotides read TGTGCCAGCAGCGTAGACAGGGGGGCGAACACCGGGGCGCTGTTTTTT. Residues: CASSVDRGANTGALFF. The rearrangement links TRBV9 to TRBJ2-2, with 8 nucleotides matching TRBD1. The CDR3 totals 16 residues. Germline CDR1 and CDR2: SGDLS and YYNGEE.

As regards this clonotype: One end of the junction does not line up with germline, which may come from a read error. J is TRBJ2-7 and V is TRBV15; 8 nucleotides line up with TRBD2. This CDR3 has 15 residues. Germline CDR1 LNHNV, CDR2 YYDKDF (reference sequence). The CDR3 loop is CASSVAREGSYEQYF. The CDR3 nucleotides read TGTGCCAGCAGCGTAGCACGGGAGGGCTCCTACGAGCAGTACTTC.

The V call is TRBV25-1, the J call TRBJ1-6, with TRBD1 matching over 8 bases. J lost 10 bases, V lost 4 bases, and 9 bases had no gene match. Germline V gene lookup returns CDR1 MGHDK and CDR2 SYGVNS. The CDR3 covers 15 residues. Here the CDR3 DNA reads TGTGCCAGCAGTGGAGGCGGACAGGGTCAATCACCCCTCCACTTT. Translated: CASSGGGQGQSPLHF.

V gene TRBV5-8 combines with J gene TRBJ2-2, with TRBD1 matching 7 bases. V lost 3 bases and J lost 7; bases outside the gene matches: 12. Germline CDR1 reads SGHTS; CDR2 reads YDEGEE. CDR3 length: 16 residues. The CDR3 protein is CASSSGQTGLGGELFF. CDR3 coding DNA: TGTGCCAGCAGCTCAGGACAGACAGGGCTGGGCGGGGAGCTGTTTTTT. The complete variable domain, with remaining parts taken from reference TRBV5-8 and TRBJ2-2, reads EAGVTQSPTHLIKTRGQQATLRCSPISGHTSVYWYQQALGLGLQFLLWYDEGEERNRGNFPPRFSGRQFPNYSSELNVNALELEDSALYLCASSSGQTGLGGELFFGEGSRLTVL.

V is TRBV20-1 and J is TRBJ2-6, with TRBD1 matching 7 bases. Germline trimming cut 4 bases from V and 14 bases from J; bases unmatched to any gene: 11. Germline V gives CDR1 DFQATT, CDR2 SNEGSKA (reference sequence). The CDR3 sequence is 13 residues long. The CDR3 reads CSAKEGGKNILTF. CDR3 nucleotide sequence: TGCAGTGCTAAGGAAGGGGGCAAAAACATCCTGACTTTC.

This sequence joins TRBV9 and TRBJ1-6; D remains ambiguous. Germline V gives CDR1 SGDLS, CDR2 YYNGEE. Trimming pared 4 bases from V and 13 bases from J, leaving 24 bases between. The CDR3 is 16 amino acids. CDR3 coding DNA: TGTGCCAGCAGCCAAGACACGGCGCGTATTGAGACCCCCCTCCACTTT. It is translated as CASSQDTARIETPLHF. The complete variable domain, with remaining parts taken from reference TRBV9 and TRBJ1-6, reads DSGVTQTPKHLITATGQRVTLRCSPRSGDLSVYWYQQSLDQGLQFLIQYYNGEERAKGNILERFSAQQFPDLHSELNLSSLELGDSALYFCASSQDTARIETPLHFGNGTRLTVT.

The chain has TRBV7-2 and TRBJ2-3; D is ambiguous. V gave up 5 bases and J gave up 5 bases, with 14 bases separating them. Germline V CDR1 and CDR2: SGHTA, FQGNSA. The CDR3 spans 14 residues. CDR3 amino acids: CASSPVKAGDTQYF. The DNA for the CDR3 is TGTGCCAGCAGCCCCGTCAAGGCCGGAGATACGCAGTATTTT.

As for this clonotype: One junction end disagrees with the germline gene, perhaps due to a read error. The V gene is TRBV29-1, the J gene TRBJ1-1; D is uncertain. CDR3 size: 11 residues. Germline V gene lookup returns CDR1 SQVTM and CDR2 ANQGSEA. The CDR3 loop reads CSVEDATEAFF. The CDR3, as DNA: TGCAGCGTCGAAGACGCCACTGAAGCTTTCTTT.

V is TRBV7-7 and J is TRBJ2-7, with 12 bases aligning to TRBD2. V trimming: 5 bases; J trimming: 12 bases; junction bases outside the gene matches: 14. Germline CDR1 and CDR2: SSHAT and FNYEAQ (reference sequence). The CDR3 runs 15 residues. CDR3 loop: CASSVAGTSGRSTYF. The CDR3, as DNA: TGTGCCAGCAGCGTCGCCGGGACTAGCGGGCGTTCTACGTACTTC. The full variable domain, in which reference TRBV7-7 and TRBJ2-7 provide the parts outside the CDR3, is GAGVSQSPRYKVTKRGQDVTLRCDPISSHATLYWYQQALGQGPEFLTYFNYEAQPDKSGLPSDRFSAERPEGSISTLTIQRTEQRDSAMYRCASSVAGTSGRSTYFGPGTRLTVT.

The chain recombines TRBV7-2 with TRBJ2-2; no clear D gene. The CDR3 has 15 residues. The V and J ends lost 4 bases and 0 bases respectively, with 9 bases between them. Germline CDR1 is SGHTA and CDR2 is FQGNSA. CDR3 nucleotide sequence: TGTGCCAGCAGCTCCGCACGCGCGAACACCGGGGAGCTGTTTTTT. This gives the protein CASSSARANTGELFF.

The chain couples TRBV10-3 to TRBJ1-2, with 8 positions matching TRBD1. From germline, CDR1 is ENHRY and CDR2 SYGVKD. J gave up 7 bases and V 3 bases, and 4 bases lay outside the gene matches. This CDR3 region has 13 residues. The CDR3 spells CAISEGQGGGYTF. Written as DNA, the CDR3 is TGTGCCATCAGTGAAGGACAGGGTGGTGGCTACACCTTC.

The chain links TRBV7-2 to TRBJ2-2, with D hard to call. Trimming took off 3 bases at V and 13 bases at J, with 12 bases between the two ends. Germline assignment: CDR1 SGHTA and CDR2 FQGNSA. CDR3 length: 12 amino acids. CDR3 coding DNA: TGTGCCAGCAGCTTGTCCACCGGTGTGCTGTTTTTT. This gives the protein CASSLSTGVLFF.

As regards this clonotype: This CDR3 fails to terminate in the conserved phenylalanine or tryptophan, so it likely reflects a read error. No DNA is shown, since the ends of the CDR3 on it are uncertain; the CDR3 is the one TCRdb lists. CDR3 sequence reads: CASSPSPGDGYTFV. The V and J genes are TRBV7-3 and TRBJ2-3; the table's D call TRBD2 went unverified against the DNA. CDR1 and CDR2 from the germline V gene are SGHTA and FQGTGA. The CDR3 has 14 amino acids, counting both end residues.

The chain combines TRBV5-8 with TRBJ2-1, with 7 positions matching TRBD1. The CDR3 extends over 14 amino acids. CDR1 is SGHTS and CDR2 is YDEGEE in the germline V gene. The V and J ends lost 0 bases and 4 bases, in that order; junction bases with no gene match: 1. Written as DNA, the CDR3 is TGTGCCAGCAGCTTGGGACAGGGATACAATGAGCAGTTCTTC. It translates to CASSLGQGYNEQFF.

This clonotype showed up many times. The chain links TRBV29-1 to TRBJ1-2, with D tentatively TRBD1 (5 bases). The CDR3 totals 15 residues. Trimming pared 2 bases from V and 2 bases from J, leaving 15 bases between. The germline V gene encodes CDR1 SQVTM and CDR2 ANQGSEA. The CDR3 DNA reads as TGCAGCGTTGAACGGCTCGGGGCGTTAAACTATGGCTACACCTTC. This encodes CSVERLGALNYGYTF.

The V gene is TRBV25-1, the J gene TRBJ1-1; no definite D call. There are 17 residues in the CDR3. The germline CDR1 and CDR2 sequences are MGHDK and SYGVNS. The CDR3 DNA reads TGTGCGAACAGTGAAGGGCGCTGGGAGGGCTTGAGAACTGAAGCTTTCTTT. It specifies CANSEGRWEGLRTEAFF.

This clonotype was picked up many times. V gene TRBV2 combines with J gene TRBJ2-5, with a tentative D call TRBD1 (5 bases). Between the trimmed V and J ends, which lost 7 bases and 5 bases, there was a span of 14 bases. The CDR3 covers 13 residues. Per germline, CDR1 SNHLY and CDR2 FYNNEI. The chain's CDR3 is CASKQERMETQYF. CDR3 nucleotide sequence: TGTGCCAGCAAACAGGAACGCATGGAGACCCAGTACTTC. The whole variable domain, filled in from reference TRBV2 and TRBJ2-5, reads EPEVTQTPSHQVTQMGQEVILRCVPISNHLYFYWYRQILGQKVEFLVSFYNNEISEKSEIFDDQFSVERPDGSNFTLKIRSTKLEDSAMYFCASKQERMETQYFGPGTRLLVL.

The sample holds many counts of this clonotype. The J gene is TRBJ2-1, the V gene TRBV5-1, with TRBD2 identical over 9 bases. Germline lookup yields CDR1 SGHRS and CDR2 YFSETQ. The CDR3 loop spans 17 amino acids. V trimming: 1 base; J trimming: 7 bases; junction bases outside the gene matches: 12. CDR3: CASSLWSLAGGYNEQFF. The DNA of the CDR3 is TGCGCCAGCAGCTTGTGGTCACTTGCGGGGGGGTATAATGAGCAGTTCTTC.

The chain combines TRBV7-3 with TRBJ1-6; unclear D gene. Trimming pared 0 bases from V and 18 bases from J, leaving 21 bases between. Per the germline V gene, CDR1 is SGHTA and CDR2 is FQGTGA. This CDR3 is built from 15 residues. CDR3 nucleotide sequence: TGTGCCAGCAGCTTAACAGGCGGAAGTAATTGCTACACCCACTTT. Protein sequence: CASSLTGGSNCYTHF.

V usage is TRBV19 and J usage is TRBJ1-1; D remains ambiguous. CDR1 and CDR2 from the germline V gene are LNHDA and SQIVND (reference sequence). The CDR3 runs to 15 residues. V lost 9 bases and J 1 base, leaving 18 bases between the germline ends. Here the CDR3 reads CASSFLGSENTEAFF. CDR3 nucleotides: TGTGCCAGCAGCTTCCTGGGCTCGGAGAACACTGAAGCTTTCTTT.

The J gene is TRBJ2-2, the V gene TRBV2; D possibly corresponds to TRBD1 (5 bases). Germline lookup yields CDR1 SNHLY and CDR2 FYNNEI. The CDR3 spans 16 residues. Trimming shortened V by 6 bases and J by 8 bases, and 22 bases separated the two germline ends. This CDR3 is CASSFKRQTNPGELFF. The CDR3 DNA follows: TGTGCCAGCAGCTTCAAGCGACAGACGAACCCGGGGGAGCTGTTTTTT.

This clonotype appeared a few times. This chain links TRBV19 with TRBJ2-1; 8 positions agree with TRBD2. The germline CDR1 and CDR2 sequences are LNHDA and SQIVND (reference sequence). The CDR3 is made up of 14 amino acids. Trimming took 6 bases from V and 7 from J; bases not matched to a gene: 8. CDR3 loop: CASRERGMGNEQFF. CDR3 nucleotide sequence: TGTGCCAGTAGGGAGCGGGGGATGGGAAATGAGCAGTTCTTC.

The sample holds many counts of this clonotype. The CDR3 DNA sequence: TGCAGTGCTAAGACGGGAAACACTGAAGCTTTCTTT. Translating it yields CSAKTGNTEAFF. The chain recombines TRBV20-1 with TRBJ1-1; unclear D gene. The V gene's germline CDR1 is DFQATT and CDR2 SNEGSKA (reference sequence). V lost 4 bases to trimming and J lost 2 bases, with 8 bases between them. CDR3 length equals 12 residues.

This clonotype has just a few counts. The chain employs TRBV2 and TRBJ2-4; tentatively, D is TRBD1 or TRBD2 (6 bases each). CDR3 length: 17 residues. Trimming took off 0 bases at V and 3 bases at J, with 15 bases between the two ends. The germline V gene has CDR1 SNHLY and CDR2 FYNNEI. The CDR3 DNA reads as TGTGCCAGCAGTGAAGCGTCCTGGGGGGCGGACAAAAACATTCAGTACTTC. Encoded protein: CASSEASWGADKNIQYF.